These 14 T cell receptor beta chains were all obtained from the same sample, sequenced in a study of OX40 agonist ivuxolimab in advanced cancers. Sequencing was performed with immunoSEQ multiplex PCR; in TCRdb, only in-frame clones are kept and a portion is missing. The sample has 4,500 to 7,000 clones, 60% to 75% seen once. The sample was CD4+ or CD8+ T cells sorted from blood, taken in a trial of the OX40 agonist ivuxolimab. The receptors here all came from an adult with an advanced solid tumor such as melanoma, head and neck, liver or kidney cancer.

The rearrangement links TRBV18 to TRBJ2-5, with D hard to call. The CDR3 consists of 12 residues. Trimming stripped 0 bases from V and 3 bases from J, with 2 bases between. Germline V gene data show CDR1 as KGHSH and CDR2 as LQKENI. CDR3 sequence reads: CASSPPKETQYF. CDR3 DNA: TGTGCCAGCTCACCACCGAAAGAGACCCAGTACTTC.

The CDR3 bases are TGTGCCAGAAGCTCGCGGTGGGCGGCGAACACTGAAGCTTTCTTT. It encodes CARSSRWAANTEAFF. This sequence joins TRBV5-3 and TRBJ1-1; D gene uncertain. TRBV5-3 is an open reading frame whose function is uncertain. This CDR3 region has 15 residues. Trimming removed 3 bases at V and 1 base at J, with 13 bases between.

The chain employs TRBV7-8 and TRBJ1-1, with D perhaps matching TRBD1 (5 bases). The V and J ends lost 1 base and 3 bases respectively, with 9 bases between them. The germline V gene has CDR1 SGHVS and CDR2 FQNEAQ. The length of the CDR3 is 14 residues. CDR3 amino acids: CASSLDDSYTEAFF. The CDR3 nucleotides are TGTGCCAGCAGCTTAGATGACAGCTACACTGAAGCTTTCTTT.

This clone has only a few counts. V is TRBV6-1 and J is TRBJ1-1, with D possibly being TRBD1 (5 bases). Per germline, CDR1 MNHNS and CDR2 SASEGT. The CDR3 consists of 10 residues. Trimming took 8 bases from V and 7 from J, leaving 8 bases between them. The CDR3 reads CASGGIEAFF. The DNA for the CDR3 is TGTGCCAGCGGGGGGATTGAAGCTTTCTTT.

The V and J genes are TRBV7-2 and TRBJ1-4, with D uncertain. Trimming cost V 5 bases and J 3 bases, with 19 bases left between them. The germline V gene encodes CDR1 SGHTA and CDR2 FQGNSA. This CDR3 comprises 17 residues. For the CDR3, the DNA is TGTGCCAGCAGCCTCAGACACCAGCTTGCTCCTAATGAAAAACTGTTTTTT. Translating gives CASSLRHQLAPNEKLFF.

CDR3 sequence (DNA): TGTGCCAGCAGCTACGGTGGGGCCTCGGGGAAGACTGAAGCTTTCTTT. It codes for CASSYGGASGKTEAFF. The V gene is TRBV7-9, the J gene TRBJ1-1, with a weak D call TRBD1 (5 bases). V lost 4 bases, J lost 5 bases, and 20 bases lay in between. Looked up from germline, CDR1 is SEHNR and CDR2 is FQNEAQ (reference sequence). The CDR3 sequence is 16 residues long.

In its sample, this clone was seen once. The rearrangement links TRBV11-2 to TRBJ2-1, with 7 bases fitting TRBD2. The germline V gene encodes CDR1 SGHAT and CDR2 FQNNGV. V lost 2 bases to trimming and J lost 5 bases; unmatched junction nucleotides: 6. CDR3 length equals 15 residues. Here the CDR3 DNA reads TGTGCCAGCAGCTTATACCTAGCGGAACACAATGAGCAGTTCTTC. It is translated as CASSLYLAEHNEQFF.

This clone was seen only a few times. This rearrangement joins TRBV4-3 to TRBJ2-1; 7 bases fit TRBD1. The trim removed 0 bases at V and 6 bases at J, leaving 5 bases unmatched. Looked up from germline, CDR1 is LGHNA and CDR2 is YSLEER. The CDR3 contains 15 residues. The CDR3 coding sequence is TGCGCCAGCAGCCAAGATCCGGCAGGGGGCAATGAGCAGTTCTTC. Translation gives CASSQDPAGGNEQFF.

This clone was counted a single time. This sample includes further DNA sequences coding for the same CDR3. The rearrangement uses TRBV11-2 and TRBJ1-1; no clear D gene. CDR3 size: 11 residues. CDR1 is SGHAT and CDR2 is FQNNGV in the germline V gene. V shed 3 bases and J shed 7 bases, with 6 bases lying between them. CDR3 region: CASSLAGEAFF. The CDR3 region has the DNA TGTGCCAGCAGCTTGGCTGGTGAAGCTTTCTTT.

The chain employs TRBV7-2 and TRBJ2-1; D is possibly TRBD1 or TRBD2 (6 bases each). The germline V gene encodes CDR1 SGHTA and CDR2 FQGNSA. This CDR3 region has 15 residues. V was pared by 2 bases and J by 7 bases, with 15 bases between. Here the CDR3 reads CASSLSGGLRNEQFF. CDR3 nucleotides: TGTGCCAGCAGCTTATCTGGGGGGCTTCGGAATGAGCAGTTCTTC.

This rearrangement joins TRBV4-1 to TRBJ1-4, with D perhaps TRBD1 (6 bases). Germline loops: CDR1 MGHRA, CDR2 YSYEKL. This CDR3 contains 15 residues. The V end lost 2 bases, the J end lost 8 bases, and 15 bases lay between the germline ends. The CDR3 coding sequence is TGCGCCAGCAGCCAACTACAGGGTCACCGGGAAAAACTGTTTTTT. Translated, it gives CASSQLQGHREKLFF.

V is TRBV28 and J is TRBJ1-5; possible D gene TRBD1, 5 bases. From germline, CDR1 is MDHEN and CDR2 SYDVKM. The CDR3 is made up of 15 amino acids. Trimming pared 5 bases from V and 6 bases from J, leaving 17 bases between. CDR3 DNA: TGTGCCAGCAGTATCCGCCACGGGGCCCCTCAGCCCCAGCATTTT. It specifies CASSIRHGAPQPQHF.

This chain links TRBV20-1 with TRBJ2-1; D gene ambiguous. This CDR3 has 11 residues. Germline CDR1 reads DFQATT; CDR2 reads SNEGSKA (reference sequence). V lost 4 bases to trimming and J lost 3 bases, with 4 bases between them. CDR3 DNA: TGCAGTGCTACTCTCTACAATGAGCAGTTCTTC. Translating it yields CSATLYNEQFF.

V and J are TRBV28 and TRBJ2-2, with D possibly TRBD2 on 5 matching bases. With 3 bases removed from V and 0 bases from J, the gap between germline ends came to 11 bases. CDR1 MDHEN and CDR2 SYDVKM come from the germline V gene. The CDR3 is made up of 16 amino acids. CDR3 nucleotide sequence: TGTGCCAGCAGTTTGGATAGCGACGCGAACACCGGGGAGCTGTTTTTT. Translating it yields CASSLDSDANTGELFF.